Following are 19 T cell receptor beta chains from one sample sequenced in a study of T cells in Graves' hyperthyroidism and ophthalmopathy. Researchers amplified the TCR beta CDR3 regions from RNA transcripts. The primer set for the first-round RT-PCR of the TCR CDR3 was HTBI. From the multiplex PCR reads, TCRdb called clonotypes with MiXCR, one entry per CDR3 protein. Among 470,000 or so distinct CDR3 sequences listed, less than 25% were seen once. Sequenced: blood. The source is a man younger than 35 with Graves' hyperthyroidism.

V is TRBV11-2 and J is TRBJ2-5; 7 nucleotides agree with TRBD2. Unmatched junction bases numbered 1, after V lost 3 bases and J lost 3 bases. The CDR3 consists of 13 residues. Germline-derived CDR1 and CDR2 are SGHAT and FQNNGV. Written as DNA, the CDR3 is TGTGCCAGCAGCTTGGGACTAAAAGAGACCCAGTACTTC. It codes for CASSLGLKETQYF.

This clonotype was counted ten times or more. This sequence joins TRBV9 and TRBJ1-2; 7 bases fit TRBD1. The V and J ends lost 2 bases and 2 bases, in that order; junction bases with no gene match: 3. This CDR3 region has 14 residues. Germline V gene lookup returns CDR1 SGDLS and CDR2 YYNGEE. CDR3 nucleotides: TGTGCCAGCAGCGTGTCACAGGGGAACTATGGCTACACCTTC. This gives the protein CASSVSQGNYGYTF.

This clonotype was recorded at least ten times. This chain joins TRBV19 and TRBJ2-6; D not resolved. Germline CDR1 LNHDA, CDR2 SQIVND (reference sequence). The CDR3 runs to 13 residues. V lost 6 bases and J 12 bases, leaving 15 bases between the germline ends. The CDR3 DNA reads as TGTGCCAGTAGCCCACTTCCGTTGGGCGTCCTGACTTTC. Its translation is CASSPLPLGVLTF.

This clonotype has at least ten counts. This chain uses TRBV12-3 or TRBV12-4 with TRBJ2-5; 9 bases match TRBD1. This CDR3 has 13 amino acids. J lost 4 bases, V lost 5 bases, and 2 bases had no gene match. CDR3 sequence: CASSGTGIETQYF. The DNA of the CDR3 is TGTGCCAGCAGTGGGACAGGGATAGAGACCCAGTACTTC.

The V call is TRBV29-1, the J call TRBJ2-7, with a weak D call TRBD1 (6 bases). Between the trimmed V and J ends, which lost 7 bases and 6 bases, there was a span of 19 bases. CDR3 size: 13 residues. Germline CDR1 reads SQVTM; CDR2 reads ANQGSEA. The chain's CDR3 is CSARKDSPSEQYF. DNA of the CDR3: TGCAGCGCTCGGAAGGACAGCCCCTCCGAGCAGTACTTC.

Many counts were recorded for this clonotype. CDR3 region: CASRLAGNTEAFF. The CDR3 region has the DNA TGTGCCAGCAGACTAGCCGGGAACACTGAAGCTTTCTTT. This chain uses TRBV12-3 or TRBV12-4 with TRBJ1-1; unclear D gene. This CDR3 comprises 13 residues. V dropped 6 bases and J dropped 1 base, with 9 bases sitting between them.

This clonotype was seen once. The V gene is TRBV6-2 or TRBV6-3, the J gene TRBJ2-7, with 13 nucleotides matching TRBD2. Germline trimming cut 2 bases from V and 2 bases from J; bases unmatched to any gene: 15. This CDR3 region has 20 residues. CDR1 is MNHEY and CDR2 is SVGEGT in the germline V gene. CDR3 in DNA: TGTGCCAGCAGTTACGGCTACCGACGGACTAGCGGGAGAAGAACCTACGAGCAGTACTTC. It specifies CASSYGYRRTSGRRTYEQYF.

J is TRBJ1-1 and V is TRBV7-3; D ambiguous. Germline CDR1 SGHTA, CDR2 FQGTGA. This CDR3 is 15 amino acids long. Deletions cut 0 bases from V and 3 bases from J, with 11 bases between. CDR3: CASSLTGPGDTEAFF. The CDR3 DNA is TGTGCCAGCAGCTTAACTGGGCCAGGAGACACTGAAGCTTTCTTT.

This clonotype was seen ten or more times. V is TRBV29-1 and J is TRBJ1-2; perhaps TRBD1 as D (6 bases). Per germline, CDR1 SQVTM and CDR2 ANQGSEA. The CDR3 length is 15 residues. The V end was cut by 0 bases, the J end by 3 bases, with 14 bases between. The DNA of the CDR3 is TGCAGCGTTGAAGACCCGGGGGGGGCGCACTATGGCTACACCTTC. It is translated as CSVEDPGGAHYGYTF.

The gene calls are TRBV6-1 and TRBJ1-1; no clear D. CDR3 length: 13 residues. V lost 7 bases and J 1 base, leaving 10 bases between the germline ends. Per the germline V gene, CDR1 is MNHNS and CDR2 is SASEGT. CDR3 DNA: TGTGCCAGCAAGAGAGGGAAGAACACTGAAGCTTTCTTT. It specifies CASKRGKNTEAFF.

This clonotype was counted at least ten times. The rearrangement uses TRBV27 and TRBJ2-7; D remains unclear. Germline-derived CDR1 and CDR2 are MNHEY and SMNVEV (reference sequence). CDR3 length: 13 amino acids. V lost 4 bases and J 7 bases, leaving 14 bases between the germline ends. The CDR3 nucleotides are TGTGCCAGCAGTTGGCAGGCCGAGGAAGAGCAGTACTTC. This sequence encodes CASSWQAEEEQYF.

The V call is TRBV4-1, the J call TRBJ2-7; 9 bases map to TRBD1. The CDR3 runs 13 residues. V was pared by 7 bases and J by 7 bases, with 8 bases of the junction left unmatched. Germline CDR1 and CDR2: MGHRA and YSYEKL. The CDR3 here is CASKGTGSVEQYF. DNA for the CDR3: TGCGCCAGCAAAGGGACAGGGTCTGTGGAGCAGTACTTC.

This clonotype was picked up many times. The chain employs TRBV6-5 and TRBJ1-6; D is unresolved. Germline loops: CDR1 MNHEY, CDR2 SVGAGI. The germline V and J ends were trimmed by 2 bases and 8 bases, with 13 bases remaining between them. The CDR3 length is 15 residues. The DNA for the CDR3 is TGTGCCAGCAGTTACAGACCCCCTAGGGATTCACCCCTCCACTTT. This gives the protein CASSYRPPRDSPLHF.

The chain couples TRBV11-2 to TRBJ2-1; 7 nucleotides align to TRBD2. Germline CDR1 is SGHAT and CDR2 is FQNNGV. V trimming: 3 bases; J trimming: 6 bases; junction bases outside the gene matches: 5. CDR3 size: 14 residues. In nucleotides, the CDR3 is TGTGCCAGCAGCTTGACCACTAGCGCCAATGAGCAGTTCTTC. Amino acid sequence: CASSLTTSANEQFF. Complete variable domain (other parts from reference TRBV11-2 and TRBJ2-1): EAGVAQSPRYKIIEKRQSVAFWCNPISGHATLYWYQQILGQGPKLLIQFQNNGVVDDSQLPKDRFSAERLKGVDSTLKIQPAKLEDSAVYLCASSLTTSANEQFFGPGTRLTVL.

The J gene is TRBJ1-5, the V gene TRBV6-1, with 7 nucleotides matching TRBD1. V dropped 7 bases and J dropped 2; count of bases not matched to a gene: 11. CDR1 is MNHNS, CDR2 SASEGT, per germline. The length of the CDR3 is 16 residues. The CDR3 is CASIRGSSSGNQPQHF. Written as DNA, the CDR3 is TGTGCCAGCATCAGGGGGTCCAGTTCGGGCAATCAGCCCCAGCATTTT.

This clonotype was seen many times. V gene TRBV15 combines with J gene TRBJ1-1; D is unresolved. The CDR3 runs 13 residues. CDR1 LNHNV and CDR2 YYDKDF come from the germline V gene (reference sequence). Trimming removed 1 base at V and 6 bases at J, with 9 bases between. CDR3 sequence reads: CATSRGVQPEAFF. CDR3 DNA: TGTGCCACCAGCAGAGGAGTGCAGCCTGAAGCTTTCTTT.

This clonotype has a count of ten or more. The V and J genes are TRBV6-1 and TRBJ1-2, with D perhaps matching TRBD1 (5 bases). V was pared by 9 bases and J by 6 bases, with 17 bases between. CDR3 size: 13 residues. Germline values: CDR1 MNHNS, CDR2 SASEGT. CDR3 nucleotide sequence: TGTGCCAGTAGGATCACAGGTGTTGATGGCTACACCTTC. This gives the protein CASRITGVDGYTF.

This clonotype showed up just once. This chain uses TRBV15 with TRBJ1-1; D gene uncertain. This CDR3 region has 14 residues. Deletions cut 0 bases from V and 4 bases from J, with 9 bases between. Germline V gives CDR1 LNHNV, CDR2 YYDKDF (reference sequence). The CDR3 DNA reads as TGTGCCACCAGCAGAGACACAACCCCCACTGAAGCTTTCTTT. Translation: CATSRDTTPTEAFF.

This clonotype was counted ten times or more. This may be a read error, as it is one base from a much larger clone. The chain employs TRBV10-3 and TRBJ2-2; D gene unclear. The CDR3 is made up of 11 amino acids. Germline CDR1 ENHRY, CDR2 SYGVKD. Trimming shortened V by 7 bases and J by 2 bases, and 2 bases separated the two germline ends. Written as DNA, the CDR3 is TGTGCCATCACCAACACCGGGGAGCTGTTTTTT. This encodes CAITNTGELFF.